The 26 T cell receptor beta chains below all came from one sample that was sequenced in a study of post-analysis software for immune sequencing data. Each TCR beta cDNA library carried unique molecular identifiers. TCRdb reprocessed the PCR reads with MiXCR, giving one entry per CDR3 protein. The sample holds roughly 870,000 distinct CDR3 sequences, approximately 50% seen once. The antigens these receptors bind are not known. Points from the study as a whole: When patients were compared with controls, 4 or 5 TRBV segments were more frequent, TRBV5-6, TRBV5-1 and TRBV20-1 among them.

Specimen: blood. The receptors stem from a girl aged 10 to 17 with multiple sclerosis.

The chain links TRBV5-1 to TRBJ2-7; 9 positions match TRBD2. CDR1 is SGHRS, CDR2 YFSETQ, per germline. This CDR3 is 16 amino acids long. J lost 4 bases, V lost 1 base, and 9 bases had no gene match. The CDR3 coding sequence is TGCGCCAGCAGCTTGAGGGGCGTGCGGGAGGGTTACGAGCAGTACTTC. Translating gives CASSLRGVREGYEQYF.

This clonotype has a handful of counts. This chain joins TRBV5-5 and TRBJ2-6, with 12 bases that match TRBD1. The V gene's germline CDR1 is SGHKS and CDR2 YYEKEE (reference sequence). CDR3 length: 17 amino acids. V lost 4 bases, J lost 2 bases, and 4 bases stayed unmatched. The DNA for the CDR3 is TGTGCCAGCAGCGGGACAGGGGGCCGCACTGGGGCCAACGTCCTGACTTTC. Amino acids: CASSGTGGRTGANVLTF.

CDR3 bases: TGTGCCAGCAGCTTAAAGCTCCTGGGCGAGCAGTACTTC. This gives the protein CASSLKLLGEQYF. The rearrangement links TRBV11-1 to TRBJ2-7, with D uncertain. The V gene lost 2 bases and the J gene lost 6 bases, with 11 bases spanning the gap. The germline CDR1 and CDR2 sequences are SGHAT and FQDESV (reference sequence). This CDR3 is built from 13 residues. Full variable domain (missing parts from reference TRBV11-1 and TRBJ2-7): EAEVAQSPRYKITEKSQAVAFWCDPISGHATLYWYRQILGQGPELLVQFQDESVVDDSQLPKDRFSAERLKGVDSTLKIQPAELGDSAMYLCASSLKLLGEQYFGPGTRLTVT.

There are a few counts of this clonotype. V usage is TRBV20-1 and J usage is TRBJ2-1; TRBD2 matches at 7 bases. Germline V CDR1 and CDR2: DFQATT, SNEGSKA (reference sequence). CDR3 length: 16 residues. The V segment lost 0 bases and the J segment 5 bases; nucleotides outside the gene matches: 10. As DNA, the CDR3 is TGCAGTGCTAGAGACCACACCGGACTAGGGGACAATGAGCAGTTCTTC. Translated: CSARDHTGLGDNEQFF.

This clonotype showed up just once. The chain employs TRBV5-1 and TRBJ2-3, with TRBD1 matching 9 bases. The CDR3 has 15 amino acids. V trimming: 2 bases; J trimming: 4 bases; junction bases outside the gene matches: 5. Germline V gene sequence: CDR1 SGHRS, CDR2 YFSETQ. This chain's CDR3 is CASSFTGGAADTQYF. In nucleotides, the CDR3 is TGCGCCAGCAGCTTCACAGGGGGCGCGGCAGATACGCAGTATTTT.

CDR3 sequence reads: CASSQVPTTSTDTQYF. The CDR3 DNA is TGCGCCAGCAGCCAAGTTCCCACGACGAGCACAGATACGCAGTATTTT. The chain uses TRBV4-1 and TRBJ2-3; D gene unclear. CDR1 and CDR2 from the germline V gene are MGHRA and YSYEKL. With 1 base removed from V and 0 bases from J, the gap between germline ends came to 11 bases. The CDR3 extends over 16 amino acids.

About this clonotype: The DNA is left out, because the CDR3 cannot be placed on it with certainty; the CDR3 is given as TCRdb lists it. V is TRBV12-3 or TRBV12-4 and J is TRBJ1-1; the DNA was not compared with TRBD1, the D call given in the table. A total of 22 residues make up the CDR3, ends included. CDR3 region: CAGSLDRGYGYTFGSGIAEAFF.

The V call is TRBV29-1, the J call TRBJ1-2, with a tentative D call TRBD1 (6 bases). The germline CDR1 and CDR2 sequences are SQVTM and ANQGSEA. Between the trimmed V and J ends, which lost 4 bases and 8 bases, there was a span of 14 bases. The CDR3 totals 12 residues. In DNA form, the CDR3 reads TGCAGCGTTGGAGGGGGGGTCCGGGGCTACACCTTC. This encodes CSVGGGVRGYTF.

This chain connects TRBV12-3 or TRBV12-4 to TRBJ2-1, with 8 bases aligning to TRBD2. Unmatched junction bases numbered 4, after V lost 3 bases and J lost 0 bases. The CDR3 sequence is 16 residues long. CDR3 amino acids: CASSFELADSYNEQFF. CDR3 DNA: TGTGCCAGCAGTTTCGAACTAGCGGACTCCTACAATGAGCAGTTCTTC.

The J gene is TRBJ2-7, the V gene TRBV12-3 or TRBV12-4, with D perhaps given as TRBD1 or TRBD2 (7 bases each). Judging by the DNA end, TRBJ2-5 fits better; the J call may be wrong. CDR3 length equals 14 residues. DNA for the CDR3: TGTGCCAGCATCCCATCAGGGGGGGGGGAGACCCAGTACTTC. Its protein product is CASIPSGGGETQYF.

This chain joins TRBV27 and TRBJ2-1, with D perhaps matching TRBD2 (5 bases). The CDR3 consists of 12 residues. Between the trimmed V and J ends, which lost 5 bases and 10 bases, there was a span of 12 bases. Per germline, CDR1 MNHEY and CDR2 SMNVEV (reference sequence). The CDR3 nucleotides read TGTGCCAGCAGTAGGGCGGGCGGGGAGCAGTTCTTC. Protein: CASSRAGGEQFF.

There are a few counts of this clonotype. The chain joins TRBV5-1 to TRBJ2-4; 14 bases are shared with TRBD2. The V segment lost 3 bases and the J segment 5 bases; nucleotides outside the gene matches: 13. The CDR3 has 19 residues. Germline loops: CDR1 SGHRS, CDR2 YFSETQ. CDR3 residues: CASSSKIAGTSGRENIQYF. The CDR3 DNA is TGCGCCAGCAGCTCGAAGATAGCCGGGACTAGCGGGAGAGAAAACATTCAGTACTTC.

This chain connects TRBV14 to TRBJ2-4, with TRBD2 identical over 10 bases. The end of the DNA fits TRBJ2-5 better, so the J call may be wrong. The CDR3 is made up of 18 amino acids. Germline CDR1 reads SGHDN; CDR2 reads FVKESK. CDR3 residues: CASSQDTGRTSGKETQYF. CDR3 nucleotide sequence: TGTGCCAGCAGCCAAGATACGGGCAGGACTAGCGGCAAAGAGACCCAGTACTTC.

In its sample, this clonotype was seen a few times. The CDR3 sequence: CSARDSKGLSQETQYF. Written as DNA, the CDR3 is TGCAGTGCTAGAGATAGTAAGGGATTATCCCAAGAGACCCAGTACTTC. The genes are TRBV20-1 and TRBJ2-5; D is undetermined. V was trimmed by 0 bases and J by 1 base, leaving 15 bases between them. Germline V CDR1 and CDR2: DFQATT, SNEGSKA (reference sequence). The CDR3 is 16 amino acids.

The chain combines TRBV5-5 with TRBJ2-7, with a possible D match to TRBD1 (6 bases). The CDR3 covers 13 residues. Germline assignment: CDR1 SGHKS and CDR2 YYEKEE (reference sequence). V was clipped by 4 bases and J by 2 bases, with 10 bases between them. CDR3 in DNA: TGTGCCAGCAGCCACCGACAGGCCTACGAGCAGTACTTC. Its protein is CASSHRQAYEQYF.

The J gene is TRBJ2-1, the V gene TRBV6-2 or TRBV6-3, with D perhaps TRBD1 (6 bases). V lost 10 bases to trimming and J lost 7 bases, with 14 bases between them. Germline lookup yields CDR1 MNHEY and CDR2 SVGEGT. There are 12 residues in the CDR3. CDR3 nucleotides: TGTGCCACTTCAGGGGATTTGAATGAGCAGTTCTTC. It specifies CATSGDLNEQFF.

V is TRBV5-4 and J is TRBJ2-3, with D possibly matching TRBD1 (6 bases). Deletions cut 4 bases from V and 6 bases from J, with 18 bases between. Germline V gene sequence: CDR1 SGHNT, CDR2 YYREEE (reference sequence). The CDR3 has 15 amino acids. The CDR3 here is CASSGGLRAEDTQYF. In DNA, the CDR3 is TGTGCCAGCAGCGGGGGCCTCAGGGCGGAGGATACGCAGTATTTT. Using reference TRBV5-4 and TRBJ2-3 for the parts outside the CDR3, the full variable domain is ETGVTQSPTHLIKTRGQQVTLRCSSQSGHNTVSWYQQALGQGPQFIFQYYREEENGRGNFPPRFSGLQFPNYSSELNVNALELDDSALYLCASSGGLRAEDTQYFGPGTRLTVL.

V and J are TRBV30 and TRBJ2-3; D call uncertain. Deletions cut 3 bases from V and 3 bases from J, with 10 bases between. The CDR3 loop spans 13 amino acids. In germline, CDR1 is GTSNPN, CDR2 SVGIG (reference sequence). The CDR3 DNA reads TGTGCCTGGAGCGGTTATGAGACAGATACGCAGTATTTT. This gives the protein CAWSGYETDTQYF.

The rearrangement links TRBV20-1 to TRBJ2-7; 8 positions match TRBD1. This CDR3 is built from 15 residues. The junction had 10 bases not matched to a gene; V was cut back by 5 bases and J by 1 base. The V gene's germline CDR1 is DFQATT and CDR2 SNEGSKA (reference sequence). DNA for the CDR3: TGCAGTGCTCCTGCCCGGACAGGGTTTTCCTACGAGCAGTACTTC. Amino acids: CSAPARTGFSYEQYF.

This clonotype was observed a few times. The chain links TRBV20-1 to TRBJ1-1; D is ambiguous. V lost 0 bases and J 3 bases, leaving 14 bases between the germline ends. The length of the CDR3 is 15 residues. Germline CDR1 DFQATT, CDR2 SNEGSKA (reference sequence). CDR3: CSARDAEGADTEAFF. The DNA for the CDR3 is TGCAGTGCTAGAGATGCGGAGGGCGCGGACACTGAAGCTTTCTTT.

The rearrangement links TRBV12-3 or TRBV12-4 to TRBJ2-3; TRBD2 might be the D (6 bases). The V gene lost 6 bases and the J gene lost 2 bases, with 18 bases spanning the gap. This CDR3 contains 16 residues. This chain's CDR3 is CASSASGGVTTDTQYF. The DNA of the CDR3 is TGTGCCAGCAGCGCTAGTGGCGGGGTGACCACAGATACGCAGTATTTT.

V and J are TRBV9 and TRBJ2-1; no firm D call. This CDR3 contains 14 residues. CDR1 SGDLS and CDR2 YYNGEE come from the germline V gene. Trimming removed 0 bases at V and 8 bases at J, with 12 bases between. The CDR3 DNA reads TGTGCCAGCAGCGTAGCTCTCGCGGAGCATGAGCAGTTCTTC. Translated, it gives CASSVALAEHEQFF.

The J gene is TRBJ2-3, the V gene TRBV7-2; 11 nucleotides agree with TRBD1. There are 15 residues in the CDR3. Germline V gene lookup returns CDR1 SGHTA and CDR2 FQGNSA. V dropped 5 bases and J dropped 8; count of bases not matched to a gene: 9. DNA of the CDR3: TGTGCCAGCAGCCCAGGACAGGGGGCAGGAGGTACGCAGTATTTT. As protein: CASSPGQGAGGTQYF.

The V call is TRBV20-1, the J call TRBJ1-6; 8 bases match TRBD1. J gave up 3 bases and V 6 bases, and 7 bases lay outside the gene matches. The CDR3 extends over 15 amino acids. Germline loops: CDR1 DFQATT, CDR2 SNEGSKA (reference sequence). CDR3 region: CSARDGTGYNSPLHF. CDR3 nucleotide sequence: TGCAGTGCGCGTGACGGGACAGGCTATAATTCACCCCTCCACTTT.

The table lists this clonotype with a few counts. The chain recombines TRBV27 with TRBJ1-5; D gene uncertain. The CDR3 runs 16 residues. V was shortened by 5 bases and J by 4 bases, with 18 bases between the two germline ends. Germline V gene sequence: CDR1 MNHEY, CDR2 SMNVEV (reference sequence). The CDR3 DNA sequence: TGTGCCAGCAGTCCGTCCCCCAGGTATGATAATCAGCCCCAGCATTTT. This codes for CASSPSPRYDNQPQHF.

CDR3 bases: TGTGCCAGCAGCCCGCGGCTTGTCCACGAGCAGTACTTC. Translation: CASSPRLVHEQYF. J is TRBJ2-7 and V is TRBV7-4; no clear D. This CDR3 is 13 amino acids long. The V gene lost 5 bases and the J gene lost 5 bases, with 13 bases spanning the gap. Germline CDR1 SGHVT, CDR2 SQSDAQ. Variable domain in full (rest from reference TRBV7-4 and TRBJ2-7): GAGVSQSPRYKVAKRGRDVALRCDSISGHVTLYWYRQTLGQGSEVLTYSQSDAQRDKSGRPSGRFSAERPERSVSTLKIQRTEQGDSAVYLCASSPRLVHEQYFGPGTRLTVT.